A single sample gave rise to the 11 T cell receptor beta chains below, sequenced in a study of blood T cells in healthy people across ages. Then a second PCR, running about 6 to 12 cycles, was carried out with a sample-barcoded 5' primer and a J-beta primer mix. TCRdb recomputed calls from the 5' RACE reads with MiXCR, one row per CDR3 protein. The sample has hundreds of thousands of distinct CDR3 sequences, about three fifths seen once; the top ten hold about 20%. The sample comprised blood. The receptor source for this set is a young man in good health.

The CDR3 spells CASSPPVGYDIQYF. CDR3 in DNA: TGTGCCAGCTCACCACCGGTAGGGTACGACATTCAGTACTTC. The chain uses TRBV18 and TRBJ2-4; D is ambiguous. Germline assignment: CDR1 KGHSH and CDR2 LQKENI. CDR3 length: 14 residues. With 0 bases removed from V and 8 bases from J, the gap between germline ends came to 11 bases.

J is TRBJ2-1 and V is TRBV3-1; D possibly corresponds to TRBD1 (6 bases). The ends were cut back, 0 bases at V and 3 bases at J, with 9 bases in the middle. CDR1 is LGHDT, CDR2 YNNKEL, per germline (reference sequence). CDR3 size: 15 residues. The CDR3 loop reads CASSQDRGFYNEQFF. The CDR3 DNA reads TGTGCCAGCAGCCAAGACAGGGGTTTCTACAATGAGCAGTTCTTC.

This chain links TRBV7-9 with TRBJ2-1; a weak D match, TRBD2 (6 bases). The CDR3 is 12 residues long. Germline CDR1 SEHNR, CDR2 FQNEAQ (reference sequence). Trimming took off 5 bases at V and 10 bases at J, with 12 bases between the two ends. CDR3 region: CASSPWLAEQFF. CDR3 DNA: TGTGCCAGCAGCCCATGGCTAGCGGAGCAGTTCTTC.

In the case of this clonotype: The junction and the germline gene differ at one end; a read error may be behind it. The CDR3 region is CATSVADRGNVQFF. In nucleotides, the CDR3 is TGTGCCACCAGTGTCGCGGACAGGGGCAATGTGCAGTTCTTC. This chain uses TRBV24-1 with TRBJ2-1, with 9 bases matching TRBD1. The CDR3 length is 14 residues. Germline V lookup: CDR1 KGHDR, CDR2 SFDVKD.

The chain recombines TRBV5-1 with TRBJ2-5; unclear D gene. The CDR3 is 17 residues long. Trimming removed 0 bases from V and 3 bases from J, with 18 bases in between. Germline-derived CDR1 and CDR2 are SGHRS and YFSETQ. The CDR3 DNA is TGCGCCAGCAGCTTGGCCCGTGAACAGCCTATTAAAGAGACCCAGTACTTC. This encodes CASSLAREQPIKETQYF.

V is TRBV29-1 and J is TRBJ1-1; 8 bases map to TRBD1. V shed 1 base, J shed 5 bases, and the junction held 6 bases outside the gene matches. CDR3 size: 14 residues. Germline V gene data show CDR1 as SQVTM and CDR2 as ANQGSEA. CDR3 sequence: CSVEGAGGSTEAFF. DNA of the CDR3: TGCAGCGTTGAAGGTGCAGGGGGCTCTACTGAAGCTTTCTTT.

The table lists this clonotype with a few counts. The chain employs TRBV12-3 or TRBV12-4 and TRBJ2-1; D call uncertain. The CDR3 extends over 13 amino acids. The ends were cut back, 10 bases at V and 5 bases at J, with 15 bases in the middle. The CDR3 coding sequence is TGTGCCACCTCGAACGGGCCTAACAATGAGCAGTTCTTC. Its protein is CATSNGPNNEQFF.

The chain combines TRBV7-9 with TRBJ1-4; D is undetermined. The CDR3 length is 13 residues. Looked up from germline, CDR1 is SEHNR and CDR2 is FQNEAQ (reference sequence). V lost 6 bases and J 7 bases, leaving 12 bases between the germline ends. CDR3 amino acids: CASRSGVGEKLFF. The CDR3 DNA reads TGTGCCAGCAGAAGTGGCGTGGGTGAAAAACTGTTTTTT. Full variable domain (outside the CDR3, taken from reference TRBV7-9 and TRBJ1-4): DTGVSQNPRHKITKRGQNVTFRCDPISEHNRLYWYRQTLGQGPEFLTYFQNEAQLEKSRLLSDRFSAERPKGSFSTLEIQRTEQGDSAMYLCASRSGVGEKLFFGSGTQLSVL.

This clonotype was seen only once. V is TRBV28 and J is TRBJ1-5; 11 bases align to TRBD1. V was pared by 0 bases and J by 3 bases, with 4 bases of the junction left unmatched. CDR3 length: 17 residues. Germline values: CDR1 MDHEN, CDR2 SYDVKM. DNA of the CDR3: TGTGCCAGCAGTTTATGGGGGACAGGGGGAGACAATCAGCCCCAGCATTTT. Amino acid sequence: CASSLWGTGGDNQPQHF.

This rearrangement joins TRBV6-5 to TRBJ2-3; 8 bases match TRBD1. Looked up from germline, CDR1 is MNHEY and CDR2 is SVGAGI. V was clipped by 6 bases and J by 5 bases; unmatched bases: 13. CDR3 size: 16 residues. The CDR3 DNA reads as TGTGCCAGCAGGGGTTCCGACAGGGGTAAGCGAGATACGCAGTATTTT. It translates to CASRGSDRGKRDTQYF.

V is TRBV2 and J is TRBJ2-1, with 8 bases aligning to TRBD2. Germline trimming cut 8 bases from V and 6 bases from J; bases unmatched to any gene: 12. The CDR3 sequence is 15 residues long. Germline V gene sequence: CDR1 SNHLY, CDR2 FYNNEI. The CDR3 reads CASGTGGAGGNEQFF. CDR3 sequence (DNA): TGTGCCAGCGGTACAGGAGGTGCGGGGGGCAATGAGCAGTTCTTC.